One sample yielded the 8 T cell receptor beta chains listed below, sequenced in a study of a mutant IDH1 vaccine in newly diagnosed glioma. Measured with immunoSEQ multiplex PCR; TCRdb has only the in-frame clones, and not every one. The table has roughly 71,000 clones, 80% to 90% seen once. Time point described: baseline, week 1 (first vaccination visit). As to treatment: pre-vaccination baseline after standard-of-care therapy. Sample: PBMCs, taken from a glioma patient treated with radiotherapy, temozolomide or both. The source is a man under 40 with glioma.

The chain uses TRBV19 and TRBJ1-5; TRBD1 might be the D (5 bases). The CDR3 has 17 amino acids. Trimming took off 3 bases at V and 6 bases at J, with 21 bases between the two ends. In germline, CDR1 is LNHDA, CDR2 SQIVND (reference sequence). The CDR3 is CASSIPRVGGRVQPQHF. In DNA form, the CDR3 reads TGTGCCAGTAGTATCCCTCGAGTGGGGGGGAGGGTTCAGCCCCAGCATTTT.

The chain has TRBV5-1 and TRBJ2-3, with no clear D. V was pared by 0 bases and J by 1 base, with 12 bases between. The germline gives CDR1 SGHRS, CDR2 YFSETQ. The CDR3 totals 16 residues. The CDR3 loop reads CASSLVLTKGTDTQYF. Written as DNA, the CDR3 is TGCGCCAGCAGCTTGGTTCTCACGAAGGGCACAGATACGCAGTATTTT.

This clone has just one count. The rearrangement links TRBV7-2 to TRBJ1-4; D is possibly TRBD1 (5 bases). Germline loops: CDR1 SGHTA, CDR2 FQGNSA. The germline V and J ends were trimmed by 3 bases and 11 bases, with 22 bases remaining between them. The CDR3 runs 16 residues. CDR3 DNA sequence: TGTGCCAGCAGCTTGCCGGGACTTGAGGGTACGGTGAAACTGTTTTTT. It codes for CASSLPGLEGTVKLFF.

The DNA for the CDR3 is TGTGCCACAAACGGGGTGGGGGCGGCGAACACTGAAGCTTTCTTT. As protein: CATNGVGAANTEAFF. V is TRBV19 and J is TRBJ1-1; possible D gene TRBD1, 6 bases. Deletions cut 10 bases from V and 1 base from J, with 19 bases between. CDR1 and CDR2 from the germline V gene are LNHDA and SQIVND (reference sequence). The CDR3 spans 15 residues.

This clone showed up just a few times. The chain uses TRBV28 and TRBJ1-2, with TRBD1 matching over 7 bases. V lost 5 bases to trimming and J lost 4 bases; unmatched junction nucleotides: 7. The CDR3 spans 14 residues. The germline CDR1 and CDR2 sequences are MDHEN and SYDVKM. CDR3 sequence reads: CASSQDRLPYGYTF. DNA of the CDR3: TGTGCCAGCAGTCAGGACAGGCTACCCTATGGCTACACCTTC.

The genes are TRBV9 and TRBJ2-1; D unresolved. The CDR3 covers 15 residues. In germline, CDR1 is SGDLS, CDR2 YYNGEE. The germline V and J ends were trimmed by 0 bases and 0 bases, with 7 bases remaining between them. Here the CDR3 DNA reads TGTGCCAGCAGCGTAGTTGGTAGCTCCTACAATGAGCAGTTCTTC. Amino acid sequence: CASSVVGSSYNEQFF.

J is TRBJ1-1 and V is TRBV20-1; tentatively, D is TRBD1 (5 bases). The V gene lost 3 bases and the J gene lost 6 bases, with 8 bases spanning the gap. This CDR3 contains 11 residues. Germline CDR1 reads DFQATT; CDR2 reads SNEGSKA (reference sequence). The CDR3 DNA sequence: TGCAGTGCTAGGGGGGTCGCTGAAGCTTTCTTT. As protein: CSARGVAEAFF.

The chain carries TRBV18 and TRBJ2-1; TRBD1 aligns across 8 bases. The CDR3 runs to 15 residues. Germline lookup yields CDR1 KGHSH and CDR2 LQKENI. Trimming cost V 5 bases and J 2 bases; bases outside gene matches: 5. The CDR3 region has the DNA TGTGCCAGCTCAACCGACAGGGGAACCTACAATGAGCAGTTCTTC. This encodes CASSTDRGTYNEQFF.